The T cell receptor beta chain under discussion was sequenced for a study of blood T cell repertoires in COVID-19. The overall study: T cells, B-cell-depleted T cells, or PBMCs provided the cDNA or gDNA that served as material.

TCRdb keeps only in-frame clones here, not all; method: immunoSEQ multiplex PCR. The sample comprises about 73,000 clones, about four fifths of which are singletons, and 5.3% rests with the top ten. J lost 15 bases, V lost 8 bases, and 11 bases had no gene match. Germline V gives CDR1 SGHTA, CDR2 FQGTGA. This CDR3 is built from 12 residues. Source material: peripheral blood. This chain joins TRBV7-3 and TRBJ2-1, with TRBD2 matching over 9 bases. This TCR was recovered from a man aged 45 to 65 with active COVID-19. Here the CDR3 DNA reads TGTGCCAGCCAGGTCCGCGGGGGGGCCCTGTTCTTC. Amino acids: CASQVRGGALFF.